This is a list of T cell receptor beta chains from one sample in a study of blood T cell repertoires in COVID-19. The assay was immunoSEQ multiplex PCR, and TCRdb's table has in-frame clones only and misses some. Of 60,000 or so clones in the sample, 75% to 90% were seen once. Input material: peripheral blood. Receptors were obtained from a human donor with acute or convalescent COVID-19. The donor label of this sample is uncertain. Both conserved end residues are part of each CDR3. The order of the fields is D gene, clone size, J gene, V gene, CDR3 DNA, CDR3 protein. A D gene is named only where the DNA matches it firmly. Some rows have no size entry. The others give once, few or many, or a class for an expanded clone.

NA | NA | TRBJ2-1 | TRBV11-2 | TGTGCCAGCAGCTTCGACAGCTACAATGAGCAGTTCTTC | CASSFDSYNEQFF
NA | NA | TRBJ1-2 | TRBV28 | TGTGCCAGCAGTTTACGAGGTTATGGCTACACCTTC | CASSLRGYGYTF
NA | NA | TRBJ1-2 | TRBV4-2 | TGTGCCAGCAGCCAACAGCCCCGGGGCTATGGCTACACCTTC | CASSQQPRGYGYTF
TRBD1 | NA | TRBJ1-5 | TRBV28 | TGTGCCAGCGGGGGGACAGGGGGTAATGGGCAGCCCCAGCATTTT | CASGGTGGNGQPQHF
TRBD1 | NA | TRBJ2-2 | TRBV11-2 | TGTGCCAGCAGCTGGGGACAGACTAACACCGGGGAGCTGTTTTTT | CASSWGQTNTGELFF
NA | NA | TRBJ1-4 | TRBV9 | TGTGCCAGCAGCGTGGCATCAACTAATGAAAAACTGTTTTTT | CASSVASTNEKLFF
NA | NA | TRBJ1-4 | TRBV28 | TGTGCCAGCAGTTTAAGCCGAGAACTGTTTTTT | CASSLSRELFF
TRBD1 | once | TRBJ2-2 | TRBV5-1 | TGCGCCAGTATACCGGGACAGGCGAACACCGGGGAGCTGTTTTTT | CASIPGQANTGELFF
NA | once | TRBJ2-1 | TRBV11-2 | TGTGCCAGCAGCTTAGTTATAGAAAGCTCCTACAATGAGCAGTTCTTC | CASSLVIESSYNEQFF
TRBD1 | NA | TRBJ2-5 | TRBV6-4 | TGTGCCAGCAGTGAACCGGGACAGGGACAAGAGACCCAGTACTTC | CASSEPGQGQETQYF
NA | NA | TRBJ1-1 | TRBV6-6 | TGTGCCAGCAGTTACGGGCGTCGGTCCGGGGGCACTGAAGCTTTCTTT | CASSYGRRSGGTEAFF
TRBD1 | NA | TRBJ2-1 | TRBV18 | TGTGCCAGCTCACCAGGGACAGGGATGAATGAGCAGTTCTTC | CASSPGTGMNEQFF
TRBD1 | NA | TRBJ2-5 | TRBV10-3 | TGTGCCATCAGTGAGGTAGCCGGGACAGGGAAGGAGACCCAGTACTTC | CAISEVAGTGKETQYF
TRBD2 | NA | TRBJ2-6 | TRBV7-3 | TGTGCCAGCAGGCTAGCGGGAGGTTTCTCTGGGGCCAACGTCCTGACTTTC | CASRLAGGFSGANVLTF
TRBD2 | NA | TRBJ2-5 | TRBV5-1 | TGCGCCAGCAGCTCGTCTCTAGCGGGAGGGCCGGAGGAGACCCAGTACTTC | CASSSSLAGGPEETQYF
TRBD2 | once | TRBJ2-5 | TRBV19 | TGTGCCAGTAGTATGCCTAGCGGACCCCAAGAGACCCAGTACTTC | CASSMPSGPQETQYF
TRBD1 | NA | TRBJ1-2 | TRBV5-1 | TGCGCCAGCAGCTGGGGGACAGTCTATGGCTACACCTTC | CASSWGTVYGYTF
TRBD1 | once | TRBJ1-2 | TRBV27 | TGTGCCAGCAGCAACCCAGGGGGGAATGGCTACACCTTC | CASSNPGGNGYTF
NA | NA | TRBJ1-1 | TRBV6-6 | TGTGCCAGCAGTTTCCCCGTTGGCACAACGAACACTGAAGCTTTCTTT | CASSFPVGTTNTEAFF
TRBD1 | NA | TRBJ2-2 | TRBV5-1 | TGCGCCAGCAGCTTGGATAACAGGGGGCAAACCGGGGAGCTGTTTTTT | CASSLDNRGQTGELFF